The next 24 T cell receptor beta chains were all read from a single sample in a study of early T cells in non-severe SARS-CoV-2 infection. TCRdb used MiXCR to reprocess the 5' RACE reads, holding one entry per CDR3 protein. The sample includes 100,000 to 150,000 distinct CDR3 sequences, under 15% of them seen just once. The sample consisted of whole blood. Every receptor here comes from an adult who was a healthcare worker with PCR-confirmed SARS-CoV-2 infection or an uninfected control (not recorded which).

There are a few counts of this clonotype. V usage is TRBV11-2 and J usage is TRBJ2-3; TRBD2 matches at 16 bases. The CDR3 extends over 17 amino acids. V lost 5 bases to trimming and J lost 2 bases; unmatched junction nucleotides: 4. Germline V gene sequence: CDR1 SGHAT, CDR2 FQNNGV. CDR3 nucleotide sequence: TGTGCCAGCAGCCAGGGACTAGCGGGGGGGCTCACAGATACGCAGTATTTT. Translating it yields CASSQGLAGGLTDTQYF.

The chain links TRBV2 to TRBJ2-7; D is undetermined. Trimming pared 2 bases from V and 10 bases from J, leaving 12 bases between. The CDR3 is 12 amino acids. CDR1 and CDR2 (germline): SNHLY, FYNNEI. CDR3 bases: TGTGCCAGCAGTGAATTAGGCCCGGAACAGTACTTC. Its protein product is CASSELGPEQYF.

This clonotype was observed a handful of times. The rearrangement links TRBV20-1 to TRBJ2-5, with 8 bases lining up with TRBD2. This CDR3 contains 14 residues. The V and J ends lost 0 bases and 7 bases, in that order; junction bases with no gene match: 7. CDR1 is DFQATT and CDR2 is SNEGSKA in the germline V gene (reference sequence). The DNA for the CDR3 is TGCAGTGCTAGAGATAACGGGGGGGCCGGGACCCAGTACTTC. As protein: CSARDNGGAGTQYF.

This clonotype was found many times. This chain uses TRBV29-1 with TRBJ2-3; D uncertain. The CDR3 extends over 13 amino acids. Trimming took off 4 bases at V and 3 bases at J, with 11 bases between the two ends. From germline, CDR1 is SQVTM and CDR2 ANQGSEA. The CDR3 protein is CSVVWGMTDTQYF. DNA for the CDR3: TGCAGCGTTGTTTGGGGAATGACAGATACGCAGTATTTT.

Here the CDR3 reads CASSSAGANVLTF. The CDR3 DNA is TGCGCCAGCAGCAGTGCTGGGGCCAACGTCCTGACTTTC. V and J are TRBV4-1 and TRBJ2-6, with no clear D. Germline V gene lookup returns CDR1 MGHRA and CDR2 YSYEKL. This CDR3 has 13 amino acids. Trimming left V 5 bases short and J 2 bases short, with 4 bases between.

This clonotype was counted a few times. The chain links TRBV19 to TRBJ1-2, with 8 bases matching TRBD1. J gave up 8 bases and V 4 bases, and 6 bases lay outside the gene matches. This CDR3 has 13 amino acids. Germline CDR1 and CDR2: LNHDA and SQIVND (reference sequence). This CDR3 is CASSTQGARGYTF. The DNA for the CDR3 is TGTGCCAGTAGTACTCAGGGGGCGCGCGGCTACACCTTC.

The chain has TRBV7-8 and TRBJ2-5; D assignment may be TRBD1 or TRBD2 (5 bases each). The V gene's germline CDR1 is SGHVS and CDR2 FQNEAQ. The CDR3 has 14 amino acids. Trimming shortened V by 0 bases and J by 9 bases, and 14 bases separated the two germline ends. The CDR3 loop reads CASSLADGVGAQYF. CDR3 DNA sequence: TGTGCCAGCAGCTTAGCGGACGGGGTAGGGGCCCAGTACTTC.

The chain links TRBV5-1 to TRBJ2-1; D is unclear. Germline values: CDR1 SGHRS, CDR2 YFSETQ. V lost 0 bases, J lost 7 bases, and 11 bases lay in between. This CDR3 spans 14 amino acids. The CDR3 DNA reads as TGCGCCAGCAGCTTGGAACTCCCCGCTAATGAGCAGTTCTTC. This codes for CASSLELPANEQFF.

This clonotype was counted between two and nine times. V gene TRBV30 combines with J gene TRBJ2-7, with D unclear. V lost 0 bases, J lost 3 bases, and 6 bases lay in between. This CDR3 comprises 12 residues. CDR1 is GTSNPN, CDR2 SVGIG, per germline (reference sequence). Here the CDR3 reads CAWSVGFYEQYF. CDR3 nucleotides: TGTGCCTGGAGTGTTGGATTCTACGAGCAGTACTTC.

This clonotype has ten or more counts. V and J are TRBV11-2 and TRBJ2-5; the D call may be TRBD1 or TRBD2 (5 bases each). V shed 1 base and J shed 4 bases, with 10 bases lying between them. This CDR3 is built from 14 residues. The germline V gene encodes CDR1 SGHAT and CDR2 FQNNGV. The CDR3 nucleotides are TGTGCCAGCAGCTTAGGCCGGGGCTCAGAGACCCAGTACTTC. This codes for CASSLGRGSETQYF.

The chain joins TRBV2 to TRBJ2-1, with 9 bases lining up with TRBD2. CDR3 length equals 14 residues. Trimming cost V 7 bases and J 8 bases; bases outside gene matches: 9. CDR1 and CDR2 (germline): SNHLY, FYNNEI. The CDR3 loop reads CASKRLAVTDEQFF. As DNA, the CDR3 is TGTGCCAGCAAACGACTAGCGGTAACAGATGAGCAGTTCTTC.

The chain uses TRBV5-4 and TRBJ1-2; 7 nucleotides agree with TRBD1. V was pared by 3 bases and J by 8 bases, with 7 bases of the junction left unmatched. The CDR3 spans 13 residues. Germline V gene lookup returns CDR1 SGHNT and CDR2 YYREEE (reference sequence). CDR3 sequence: CASSWDSQAGYTF. CDR3 coding DNA: TGTGCCAGCAGCTGGGACAGCCAGGCCGGCTACACCTTC. Variable domain in full (rest from reference TRBV5-4 and TRBJ1-2): ETGVTQSPTHLIKTRGQQVTLRCSSQSGHNTVSWYQQALGQGPQFIFQYYREEENGRGNFPPRFSGLQFPNYSSELNVNALELDDSALYLCASSWDSQAGYTFGSGTRLTVV.

This clonotype was recorded a few times. The J gene is TRBJ1-2, the V gene TRBV27, with 7 bases lining up with TRBD1. The germline V gene encodes CDR1 MNHEY and CDR2 SMNVEV (reference sequence). V shed 3 bases, J shed 0 bases, and the junction held 4 bases outside the gene matches. The CDR3 runs 15 residues. CDR3 coding DNA: TGTGCCAGCAGTTTTCTGGGACAGTCTAACTATGGCTACACCTTC. Its protein product is CASSFLGQSNYGYTF.

This clonotype has at least ten counts. The chain employs TRBV6-1 and TRBJ2-2; the match to TRBD1 covers 7 bases. CDR1 and CDR2 (germline): MNHNS, SASEGT. This CDR3 is built from 17 residues. After removal of 2 bases from V and 4 bases from J, the junction contained 10 bases not matched to a gene. The CDR3 bases are TGTGCCAGCAGTGAATCAGTAGGGACAGCCATCACCGGGGAGCTGTTTTTT. It translates to CASSESVGTAITGELFF.

The J gene is TRBJ2-3, the V gene TRBV5-1; unclear D gene. Deletions cut 4 bases from V and 5 bases from J, with 8 bases between. Germline V gives CDR1 SGHRS, CDR2 YFSETQ. The CDR3 length is 12 residues. CDR3 coding DNA: TGCGCCAGCAGCCTATTGAGAGATACGCAGTATTTT. Translation: CASSLLRDTQYF.

The V and J genes are TRBV7-2 and TRBJ2-6; D not certain. The CDR3 contains 17 residues. The germline V gene has CDR1 SGHTA and CDR2 FQGNSA. V lost 1 base and J lost 0, with 10 bases in between. CDR3 in amino acids: CASSLGGPLSGANVLTF. The CDR3 DNA is TGTGCCAGCAGCTTAGGAGGTCCCCTCTCTGGGGCCAACGTCCTGACTTTC.

This clonotype was found a few times. V and J are TRBV4-1 and TRBJ1-2; D is unresolved. The germline V gene has CDR1 MGHRA and CDR2 YSYEKL. The CDR3 is made up of 14 amino acids. The V end was cut by 0 bases, the J end by 4 bases, with 9 bases between. The CDR3 sequence is CASSQDLAVYGYTF. The CDR3 DNA reads TGCGCCAGCAGCCAAGATCTGGCAGTCTATGGCTACACCTTC.

This clonotype has more than one count but fewer than ten. The V call is TRBV13, the J call TRBJ1-1, with a tentative D call TRBD1 (5 bases). The V gene lost 1 base and the J gene lost 5 bases, with 14 bases spanning the gap. Germline V CDR1 and CDR2: PRHDT, FYEKMQ (reference sequence). The CDR3 totals 15 residues. The CDR3 loop is CASSLDKGSGTEAFF. DNA of the CDR3: TGTGCCAGCAGCTTAGATAAGGGGAGTGGGACTGAAGCTTTCTTT.

V usage is TRBV4-1 and J usage is TRBJ1-2; 9 bases are a match to TRBD1. The CDR3 length is 19 residues. Trimming took 5 bases from V and 2 from J; bases not matched to a gene: 18. Per the germline V gene, CDR1 is MGHRA and CDR2 is YSYEKL. The CDR3 region is CASSSQPPNRGQTNYGYTF. The CDR3 bases are TGCGCCAGCAGCTCCCAGCCCCCGAACAGGGGGCAAACGAACTATGGCTACACCTTC.

The V call is TRBV27, the J call TRBJ2-5; D gene unclear. Trimming took 8 bases from V and 4 from J, leaving 11 bases between them. The CDR3 runs 12 residues. Germline values: CDR1 MNHEY, CDR2 SMNVEV (reference sequence). The CDR3 reads CASGLSPETQYF. The CDR3 DNA reads as TGTGCCAGCGGTCTATCCCCAGAGACCCAGTACTTC.

This clonotype has only a few counts. V is TRBV29-1 and J is TRBJ1-3; D not resolved. V was clipped by 6 bases and J by 0 bases, with 6 bases between them. This CDR3 region has 12 residues. Germline values: CDR1 SQVTM, CDR2 ANQGSEA. The CDR3 loop reads CSVINSGNTIYF. In DNA form, the CDR3 reads TGCAGCGTAATTAACTCTGGAAACACCATATATTTT.

This clonotype was detected a few times. The V gene is TRBV30, the J gene TRBJ2-7, with a weak D call TRBD1 (6 bases). The CDR3 extends over 12 amino acids. The ends were cut back, 5 bases at V and 5 bases at J, with 13 bases in the middle. Per the germline V gene, CDR1 is GTSNPN and CDR2 is SVGIG (reference sequence). CDR3 nucleotides: TGTGCCTGGGGACTTGGGGACAACGAGCAGTACTTC. Translated: CAWGLGDNEQYF.

This clonotype occurred a few times. The chain combines TRBV7-2 with TRBJ2-3, with D hard to call. This CDR3 has 12 amino acids. V lost 7 bases and J lost 11, with 16 bases in between. Germline loops: CDR1 SGHTA, CDR2 FQGNSA. The CDR3: CASKEAGRKQYF. The CDR3, as DNA: TGTGCCAGCAAAGAGGCCGGCCGCAAGCAGTATTTT.

The chain uses TRBV20-1 and TRBJ1-2, with unresolved D. Per the germline V gene, CDR1 is DFQATT and CDR2 is SNEGSKA (reference sequence). The CDR3 consists of 12 residues. Trimming removed 0 bases at V and 5 bases at J, with 7 bases between. The CDR3 DNA follows: TGCAGTGCTAGAGAGGAGGCGTATGGCTACACCTTC. It encodes CSAREEAYGYTF.